The sequence of this T cell receptor (beta chain) was determined in a study of blood T cell repertoires in COVID-19. Study context: COVID-19 samples, acute and convalescent, were from the United States, Italy and Spain. From T cells, B-cell-depleted T cells, or PBMCs came the material, which was cDNA or gDNA.

The CDR3 runs to 16 residues. In the original analysis: Estimation of nucleated cell counts relied on the amplification of reference gene primers. TCRdb's copy holds only in-frame clones and misses some; the assay was immunoSEQ multiplex PCR. D and trimming come from the DNA, and the V and J calls and clone size come from that table. The sample holds around 170,000 clones; approximately 81% are singletons and the top ten take less than 15%. The J gene is TRBJ1-2, the V gene TRBV21-1; the DNA was not used to check the table's D call, TRBD1. TRBV21-1 has pseudogene status. Source material: peripheral blood. The receptor's source is a man younger than 35 with active or convalescent COVID-19. DNA for the CDR3: TGTGCCAGCAGCAAACACGGTCAAGGGGAAAACTATGGCTACACCTTC. Translating gives CASSKHGQGENYGYTF.